This entry features one T cell receptor (beta chain) sequence. Its antigen is unidentified. The J segment lost 2 bases and the V segment lost 3 bases, leaving 6 bases of the junction unmatched. The CDR3 covers 16 residues. Germline V gene lookup returns CDR1 SGHAT and CDR2 FQDESV (reference sequence). This sample is drawn from a study of shared clonotypes between healthy human individuals. Those who donated were healthy HIV-negative adults, with no recent acute infections or vaccinations reported. CD4+ cells were split into CD45RA+ naive and CD45RA-negative memory subsets. The study, taken as a whole, reports: Represented diversity (both genetic and exposure-history) was limited by the small number of donors. Sequencing depth was a factor that was expected to affect clonotype sharing among donors.

TCRdb's copy holds only in-frame clones and misses some; the assay was immunoSEQ multiplex PCR. The sample holds about 2.3 million clones; 90% to 95% are singletons and the top ten take approximately 0.4%. Sequenced sample: naive CD4+ T cells from PBMCs. Subset noted: CD45RA+ positively selected. This chain uses TRBV11-1 with TRBJ2-1; 8 bases fit TRBD2. This sequence originates from a man between 18 and 35 years old in good health. Some clones in this sample may be carry-over from other donors' samples. The CDR3 protein is CASSLRREVTYNEQFF. The CDR3 DNA is TGTGCCAGCAGCTTGAGGCGGGAGGTCACCTACAATGAGCAGTTCTTC.